Listed here are 19 T cell receptor beta chains from one sample, sequenced in a study of shared clonotypes between healthy human individuals. TCRdb's table, derived via immunoSEQ multiplex PCR, lists solely in-frame clones and lacks some. Here the sample spans roughly 120,000 clones, about two thirds being singletons. Source material: memory CD8+ T cells sorted from blood. The subset: CD45RO+ cells pooled with CCR7-negative TemRA cells. The receptors were gathered from a woman under 40 in good health.

The gene calls are TRBV15 and TRBJ2-7; unclear D gene. CDR3 length: 15 amino acids. The germline CDR1 and CDR2 sequences are LNHNV and YYDKDF (reference sequence). V was trimmed by 0 bases and J by 3 bases, leaving 12 bases between them. The CDR3 loop is CATSRDLHPFYEQYF. CDR3 DNA: TGTGCCACCAGCAGAGATTTACATCCTTTCTACGAGCAGTACTTC.

The J gene is TRBJ1-1, the V gene TRBV4-1; weak D call: TRBD1 (6 bases). The V gene lost 0 bases and the J gene lost 0 bases, with 11 bases spanning the gap. Germline assignment: CDR1 MGHRA and CDR2 YSYEKL. This CDR3 has 16 residues. CDR3 coding DNA: TGCGCCAGCAGCCAAGAAACCGGGGACATGAACACTGAAGCTTTCTTT. This codes for CASSQETGDMNTEAFF.

The chain recombines TRBV6-4 with TRBJ2-3; D perhaps matches TRBD1 (5 bases). V was shortened by 6 bases and J by 5 bases, with 12 bases between the two germline ends. The CDR3 length is 13 residues. Germline loops: CDR1 MRHNA, CDR2 SNTAGT. The DNA for the CDR3 is TGTGCCAGCAGGGAACAGGCCCAAGATACGCAGTATTTT. Protein product: CASREQAQDTQYF.

The chain is built from TRBV6-1 and TRBJ2-3; 8 positions agree with TRBD2. CDR1 MNHNS and CDR2 SASEGT come from the germline V gene. Losses at the gene ends were 6 bases for V and 6 bases for J; bases not matched to a gene: 11. The CDR3 is 15 amino acids. CDR3 loop: CASSKLAGGLDTQYF. The CDR3 DNA follows: TGTGCCAGCAGCAAGTTGGCGGGAGGTCTCGATACGCAGTATTTT.

This clone was seen a few times. The chain is built from TRBV11-1 and TRBJ1-2; TRBD1 matches at 8 bases. This CDR3 has 14 amino acids. Germline CDR1 reads SGHAT; CDR2 reads FQDESV (reference sequence). V lost 5 bases to trimming and J lost 4 bases; unmatched junction nucleotides: 6. CDR3 loop: CASSVGQGGYGYTF. CDR3 nucleotide sequence: TGTGCCAGCAGCGTCGGACAGGGAGGCTATGGCTACACCTTC.

The V call is TRBV11-2, the J call TRBJ1-1; D is unresolved. The V end lost 8 bases, the J end lost 3 bases, and 13 bases lay between the germline ends. This CDR3 contains 13 residues. The germline V gene has CDR1 SGHAT and CDR2 FQNNGV. CDR3 residues: CASGTQRDTEAFF. The CDR3 nucleotides are TGTGCCAGCGGAACGCAGCGGGACACTGAAGCTTTCTTT. The whole variable domain, remainder taken from reference TRBV11-2 and TRBJ1-1, is EAGVAQSPRYKIIEKRQSVAFWCNPISGHATLYWYQQILGQGPKLLIQFQNNGVVDDSQLPKDRFSAERLKGVDSTLKIQPAKLEDSAVYLCASGTQRDTEAFFGQGTRLTVV.

The chain uses TRBV6-6 and TRBJ1-2, with 7 nucleotides matching TRBD1. The trim removed 7 bases at V and 6 bases at J, leaving 11 bases unmatched. This CDR3 is 14 amino acids long. Germline values: CDR1 MNHNY, CDR2 SVGAGI (reference sequence). The CDR3 DNA reads TGTGCCAGCACTCATTCAGGGGGGGGAGATGGCTACACCTTC. Translating it yields CASTHSGGGDGYTF.

V usage is TRBV6-6 and J usage is TRBJ2-2, with D maybe TRBD1 (6 bases). Germline lookup yields CDR1 MNHNY and CDR2 SVGAGI (reference sequence). CDR3 length: 14 residues. V was pared by 4 bases and J by 5 bases, with 11 bases between. The CDR3 nucleotides are TGTGCCAGCAGTTCATGGACAGATACCGGGGAGCTGTTTTTT. Residues: CASSSWTDTGELFF.

The CDR3 sequence: CASSQGLPRETQYF. The CDR3 DNA reads as TGTGCCAGCAGCCAGGGACTGCCGCGGGAGACCCAGTACTTC. V gene TRBV7-9 combines with J gene TRBJ2-5; D might be TRBD2 (6 bases). Trimming shortened V by 5 bases and J by 5 bases, and 15 bases separated the two germline ends. The CDR3 is 14 residues long. Germline V gives CDR1 SEHNR, CDR2 FQNEAQ (reference sequence).

A single count supports this clone. The rearrangement joins TRBV4-1 to TRBJ2-7; TRBD2 matches at 9 bases. The germline gives CDR1 MGHRA, CDR2 YSYEKL. The J segment lost 2 bases and the V segment lost 6 bases, leaving 11 bases of the junction unmatched. There are 16 residues in the CDR3. The CDR3 loop is CASSIWFKREAYEQYF. The CDR3 bases are TGCGCCAGCAGTATCTGGTTTAAGCGGGAGGCCTACGAGCAGTACTTC.

This rearrangement joins TRBV5-4 to TRBJ1-1; D remains unclear. V was cut by 2 bases and J by 4 bases, with 12 bases left in between. From germline, CDR1 is SGHNT and CDR2 YYREEE (reference sequence). The CDR3 length is 14 residues. In DNA form, the CDR3 reads TGTGCCAGCAGCTTAACCAAGGGTGTCACTGAAGCTTTCTTT. It codes for CASSLTKGVTEAFF. Drawing the rest from reference TRBV5-4 and TRBJ1-1, the complete variable domain is ETGVTQSPTHLIKTRGQQVTLRCSSQSGHNTVSWYQQALGQGPQFIFQYYREEENGRGNFPPRFSGLQFPNYSSELNVNALELDDSALYLCASSLTKGVTEAFFGQGTRLTVV.

The CDR3 loop reads CASSPGQRLHTEAFF. The CDR3 nucleotides are TGTGCCAGCAGTCCCGGACAGCGGCTGCACACTGAAGCTTTCTTT. J is TRBJ1-1 and V is TRBV28; weak D call: TRBD1 (6 bases). Trimming shortened V by 5 bases and J by 3 bases, and 16 bases separated the two germline ends. Germline V CDR1 and CDR2: MDHEN, SYDVKM. The length of the CDR3 is 15 residues.

This clone was seen repeatedly, ten times or more. The rearrangement links TRBV28 to TRBJ1-1; possibly TRBD1 for D (5 bases). Between the trimmed V and J ends, which lost 3 bases and 4 bases, there was a span of 9 bases. CDR3 length: 13 amino acids. Germline V gene lookup returns CDR1 MDHEN and CDR2 SYDVKM. The chain's CDR3 is CASSFMDTTEAFF. In DNA form, the CDR3 reads TGTGCCAGCAGTTTTATGGACACCACTGAAGCTTTCTTT.

Only one count was recorded for this clone. The rearrangement joins TRBV25-1 to TRBJ2-7, with a tentative D call TRBD1 (6 bases). Germline V gene sequence: CDR1 MGHDK, CDR2 SYGVNS. This CDR3 spans 12 amino acids. V gave up 4 bases and J gave up 6 bases, with 10 bases separating them. CDR3 sequence reads: CASSAQGSEQYF. The CDR3 DNA sequence: TGTGCCAGCAGTGCTCAGGGGTCCGAGCAGTACTTC.

The rearrangement uses TRBV21-1 and TRBJ2-5; the D call of TRBD2 is as the table states it, not checked on the DNA. TRBV21-1 is described as a pseudogene. The CDR3 totals 17 residues. The CDR3 reads CASSKIGTSGSVETQYF. The CDR3, as DNA: TGTGCCAGCAGCAAAATCGGGACTAGCGGATCGGTTGAGACCCAGTACTTC.

This clone was detected only a few times. The CDR3 loop is CASSPDRSNQPQHF. In nucleotides, the CDR3 is TGTGCCAGCAGCCCCGACAGGTCCAATCAGCCCCAGCATTTT. The J gene is TRBJ1-5, the V gene TRBV28, with TRBD1 as a possible D gene (6 bases). V was pared by 6 bases and J by 3 bases, with 12 bases between. The CDR3 totals 14 residues. Germline V gene data show CDR1 as MDHEN and CDR2 as SYDVKM.

The chain combines TRBV28 with TRBJ2-2, with D possibly being TRBD1 (7 bases). The V and J ends lost 2 bases and 5 bases respectively, with 9 bases between them. CDR1 is MDHEN and CDR2 is SYDVKM in the germline V gene. The CDR3 has 14 amino acids. DNA of the CDR3: TGTGCCAGCAGTTTAGCAGGGGGGACCGGGGAGCTGTTTTTT. Protein product: CASSLAGGTGELFF.

With regard to this clone: With only one base between it and a far larger clone, this is likely a read error. The chain couples TRBV6-4 to TRBJ1-1; D not certain. This CDR3 region has 13 residues. Germline values: CDR1 MRHNA, CDR2 SNTAGT. The CDR3 DNA is TGTGCCAGCAGTGATGCGGCCGAGGGTGAAACTTTCTTT. Amino acids: CASSDAAEGETFF.

J is TRBJ2-5 and V is TRBV6-1; 8 bases are shared with TRBD1. Germline V lookup: CDR1 MNHNS, CDR2 SASEGT. The J segment lost 5 bases and the V segment lost 4 bases, leaving 6 bases of the junction unmatched. This CDR3 is built from 14 residues. CDR3 region: CASSVGQGAETQYF. The CDR3 bases are TGTGCCAGCAGTGTTGGTCAGGGGGCGGAGACCCAGTACTTC.